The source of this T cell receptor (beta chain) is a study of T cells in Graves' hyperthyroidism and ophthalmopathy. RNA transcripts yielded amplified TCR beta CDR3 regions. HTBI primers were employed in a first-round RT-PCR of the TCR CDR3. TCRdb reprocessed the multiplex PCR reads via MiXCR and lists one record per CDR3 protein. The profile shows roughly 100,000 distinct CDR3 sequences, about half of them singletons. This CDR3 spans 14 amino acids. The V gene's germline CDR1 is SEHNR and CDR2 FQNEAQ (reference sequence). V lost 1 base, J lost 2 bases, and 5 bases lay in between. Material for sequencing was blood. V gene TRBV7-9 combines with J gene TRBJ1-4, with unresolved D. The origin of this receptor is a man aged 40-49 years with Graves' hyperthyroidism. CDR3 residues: CASSLGQTNEKLFF. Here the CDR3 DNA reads TGTGCCAGCAGCTTAGGGCAGACTAATGAAAAACTGTTTTTT.